This T cell receptor (beta chain) was captured in a study of T cell clones after liver transplantation (dated by TCRdb to the late 2010s). Study-level background: ITN030ST, the source of the samples, was a randomized trial that attempted immunosuppression withdrawal within 2 years of liver transplantation. Donor-reactive T cell clones were identified using TCRbeta sequencing after a pre-transplant mixed lymphocyte reaction and were then followed in post-transplant blood. Three of the eight recipients were HCV-positive; the others were transplanted for non-autoimmune, non-viral indications. Blood samples were collected pre-transplant, pre-randomization before withdrawal, and post-randomization after either complete withdrawal or failed withdrawal. A cohort of 8 liver transplant recipients was studied, of whom 3 were classified as tolerant and 5 as non-tolerant. As an antigen-independent comparator for donor-reactive sequences, third party-reactive TCRbeta sequences were also identified from pre-transplant MLRs. No induction therapy was given to the subjects, and standard immunosuppression was administered until randomization at 12-24 months post-transplant. Tolerance meant complete immunosuppression withdrawal for at least one year without liver enzymes rising beyond twice the upper limit of normal.

Thawed unstimulated PBMCs were stained for CD3, CD4 and CD8 and FACS-sorted into CD3+CD4+ and CD3+CD8+ populations. Each of the 8 studied subjects was randomized to immunosuppression withdrawal. Genomic DNA was isolated with the Qiagen DNeasy Blood and Tissue Kit. Using immunoSEQ, frozen genomic DNA was subjected to high-throughput TCRbeta CDR3 sequencing, a process that included PCR amplification, mapping, bias correction and internal controls. Under the source paper's analysis protocol: Productive rearrangements were retained, and unique TCRbeta sequences were defined by the CDR3 nucleotide sequence together with the V and J gene. Donor-reactive sequences required at least 5-fold expansion in CFSE-low cells versus unstimulated pre-transplant cells and at least 0.01% frequency. Per-subject minimum frequency thresholds, based on the lowest-template unstimulated sample, ensured at least 90% detection power. Repertoire turnover was measured by Jensen-Shannon divergence between the top 1000 TCRbeta sequences post- and pre-transplant. Two-sided Fisher's exact tests were used to test for changes in how often donor-reactive sequences were detected. Held by TCRdb, this immuneACCESS table contains in-frame sequences only and omits some clones. Under half of the omission traces to an unresolved V gene where checked; the cause of the rest is unknown. V, J and clone size derive from that table, while D and trimming were established from the DNA sequence. This sample holds roughly 120,000 clones; about nine tenths were observed only once. The top ten hold approximately 0.78% of the sample.

CDR3 length: 16 amino acids, cysteine to phenylalanine. Left in the record is the CDR3 DNA by itself, 48 bases read in frame from the first base. The germline V gene encodes CDR1 SGHTA and CDR2 FQGTGA. V has 1 base trimmed and J has 9 bases trimmed; junction bases matching no gene number 11. Study-level results and caveats: In a couple of subjects, low numbers of available donor cells limited the measurable donor-reactive repertoire. Because allograft tissue specimens were not available, migration of donor-reactive T cells into the graft, rather than deletion, may have occurred. When repertoire turnover was taken into account, detection of donor-reactive sequences was significantly reduced in 7 of 8 subjects for CD4 and in 8 of 8 subjects for CD8. In most of the 8 subjects, regardless of tolerance or HCV status, circulating donor-reactive CD4 TCRbeta sequences dropped significantly post-transplant. The conclusions were considered preliminary, being limited by small, heterogeneous patient numbers and non-standardized post-transplant time points. A greater decline was seen for donor-reactive sequences than for third party-reactive sequences, suggesting partial antigen-specific deletion unrelated to withdrawal success.

For this clone: Its antigen remains undetermined. Per-base quality was not reported, and no clone a single base away is much larger than it.

This clonotype was sampled from a human patient who received a liver transplant. Once a transplant has taken place, some T cells may be donor derived. The chain is made from TRBV7-3 and TRBJ2-1, with TRBD2 identical over 8 junction bases. The sample was CD4+ T cells from blood, taken 12 months after liver transplant. Here is the DNA: TGTGCCAGCAGCTTAATGGGAGCGGGAGCCATGGGTGAGCAGTTCTTC. This codes for CASSLMGAGAMGEQFF. Where the CDR3 stops, the reference TRBV7-3 and TRBJ2-1 genes take over; the full variable domain is GAGVSQTPSNKVTEKGKYVELRCDPISGHTALYWYRQSLGQGPEFLIYFQGTGAADDSGLPNDRFFAVRPEGSVSTLKIQRTERGDSAVYLCASSLMGAGAMGEQFFGPGTRLTVL.